Below, one T cell receptor (beta chain) is given with its context. This clonotype was detected many times. Its cognate antigen has yet to be identified. Base quality data are lacking; no much larger clone is found one base away. Sequencing was carried out with an Illumina HiSeq 2500. TCR beta libraries were prepared by quantitative 5'-RACE with molecular barcodes. Regarding the original processing steps: To identify disease-linked TCR variants, a new computational method was used, one built on a probabilistic model of VDJ rearrangement. TCRdb itself trimmed the public reads at Q25 with fastp, ran MiXCR and retained productive beta chains. Each CDR3 protein appears once, grouped with its most common genes and DNA. The V and J calls, along with clone size, are taken from TCRdb and not from the paper's own processing. For this sample the table gives around 130,000 distinct CDR3 sequences, of which 7% were detected only once. The ten most abundant clones make up 10% to 15% of the sample.

The sample originates from a study of CD8 T cells in ankylosing spondylitis (dated by TCRdb to about 2017). As for the study more broadly: The study set out to find disease-linked TCR variants by profiling T cell receptor beta repertoires in ankylosing spondylitis patients and healthy donors. In total, the full study cohort was made up of about 110 healthy donors and more than 20 ankylosing spondylitis patients. Peripheral blood was sampled, and synovial fluid was also collected from ankylosing spondylitis patients.

Inclusive of the bounding cysteine and phenylalanine, the CDR3 is 16 residues long. This entry keeps only the CDR3 DNA: 48 bases, framed from base 1. Unmatched junction bases come to 11, with V trimmed by 5 bases and J by 2 bases. The germline V gene (reference sequence) gives CDR1 as SEHNR and CDR2 as FQNEAQ. Results the study describes overall, beyond this receptor: The disease-linked clones were reported to be significantly enriched in matched synovial fluid samples from ankylosing spondylitis patients. Blood from ankylosing spondylitis patients appeared to be characterized by a TCR beta motif composed of under 10 highly homologous amino acid variants. The disease-linked clones had a CD8+ phenotype and were found at relatively low frequencies in peripheral blood. Some TCR beta motif variants had previously been reported in synovial fluid and blood of reactive arthritis patients, which suggested common disease-initiation mechanisms.

The chain was built from TRBV7-9 and TRBJ2-7; 8 central nucleotides agree with TRBD1. Sequenced material: blood, either unsorted or a sorted T cell fraction (not recorded which). This TCR derives from a male donor with ankylosing spondylitis or in good health (not recorded which). The nucleotide sequence is TGTGCCAGCAGCCCGGCCGGGACAGGATCTGCCTACGAGCAGTACTTC. It codes for CASSPAGTGSAYEQYF.